Here is one T cell receptor (beta chain) with its context. Germline V gene sequence: CDR1 SEHNR, CDR2 FQNEAQ (reference sequence). This CDR3 contains 15 residues. V shed 5 bases and J shed 0 bases, with 11 bases lying between them. These data originate in a study of blood T cell repertoires in COVID-19. Generated by immunoSEQ multiplex PCR, the TCRdb table keeps only in-frame clones and is missing some. The data hold about 190,000 clones, with roughly 90% observed a single time. This TCR was recovered from a middle-aged man with acute or convalescent COVID-19. Sequencing was carried out using peripheral blood. The chain couples TRBV7-9 to TRBJ1-3, with TRBD1 as a possible D gene (6 bases). In DNA, the CDR3 is TGTGCCAGCAGCCGAATCAGGGGCTCTGGAAACACCATATATTTT. Translated, it gives CASSRIRGSGNTIYF. Filled out from reference TRBV7-9 and TRBJ1-3, the complete variable domain reads DTGVSQNPRHKITKRGQNVTFRCDPISEHNRLYWYRQTLGQGPEFLTYFQNEAQLEKSRLLSDRFSAERPKGSFSTLEIQRTEQGDSAMYLCASSRIRGSGNTIYFGEGSWLTVV.